This T cell receptor (beta chain) was recorded in a study of T cell responses to AZD1222 COVID-19 vaccine. Study outcomes and limitations: Recipients of two AZD1222 doses showed rising Spike-specific TCR breadth and depth. All repertoire sampling was performed exclusively after the peak T cell response. Of the AZD1222 recipients, only 5 or 6 were seropositive at baseline. Donors, mostly white British, included more females; clonal diversity was possibly underestimated.

This clone showed up just once. What it recognizes is unknown. Measured with immunoSEQ multiplex PCR; TCRdb has only the in-frame clones, and not every one. The sample has approximately 150,000 clones, approximately 92% seen once; the top ten hold 1.5% to 2%. In germline, CDR1 is SGHAT, CDR2 FQNNGV. The CDR3 consists of 12 residues. The sequenced sample was peripheral blood, obtained 28 days after the second AZD1222 dose. The V gene is TRBV11-2, the J gene TRBJ1-5, with D possibly being TRBD1 (5 bases). The sequence came from an adult who received the AZD1222 COVID-19 vaccine. Here the CDR3 DNA reads TGTGCTTCGAGCAGGGAAGGCCAGCCCCAGCATTTT. This gives the protein CASSREGQPQHF.